The clone carrying this T cell receptor (beta chain) was detected a few times. Antigen: not known. Cultured CD4+ T cell DNA was sequenced using the Oncomine TCR Beta short-read assay. TCRdb re-derived calls from the PCR reads in MiXCR, one entry per CDR3 protein. The sample carries about 19,000 distinct CDR3 sequences, less than 50% recorded once. V lost 3 bases to trimming and J lost 3 bases, with 5 bases between them. The CDR3 has 11 amino acids. Germline CDR1 DFQATT, CDR2 SNEGSKA (reference sequence). These data belong to a study of vaccination and CD4 T cells after COVID-19. Treatment: approximately 10-day PBMC culture with coronavirus spike peptide pools or control peptides (ViraFEST assay). Negative selection yielded CD4+ T cells from day-10 cultures.

V gene TRBV20-1 combines with J gene TRBJ1-2, with D hard to call. This clonotype originated in a human donor who had recovered from COVID-19. The sequences come from CD4+ T cells from blood, cultured in vitro, collected after SARS-CoV-2 vaccination. This CDR3 is CSARTDYGYTF. The CDR3 DNA reads TGCAGTGCTAGGACCGACTATGGCTACACCTTC.